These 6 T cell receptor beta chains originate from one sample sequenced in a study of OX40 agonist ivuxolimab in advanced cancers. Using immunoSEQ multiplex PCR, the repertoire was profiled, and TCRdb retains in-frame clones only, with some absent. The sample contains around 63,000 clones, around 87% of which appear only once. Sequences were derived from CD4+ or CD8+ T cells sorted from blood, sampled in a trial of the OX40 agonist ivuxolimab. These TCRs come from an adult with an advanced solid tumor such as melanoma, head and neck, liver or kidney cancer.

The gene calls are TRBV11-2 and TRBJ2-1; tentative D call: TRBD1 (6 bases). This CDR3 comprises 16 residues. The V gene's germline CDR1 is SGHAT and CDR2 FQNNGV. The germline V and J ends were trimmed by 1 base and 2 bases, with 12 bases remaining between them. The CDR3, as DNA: TGTGCCAGCAGCTTAGGAGCCGGGACAACCTACAATGAGCAGTTCTTC. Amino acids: CASSLGAGTTYNEQFF.

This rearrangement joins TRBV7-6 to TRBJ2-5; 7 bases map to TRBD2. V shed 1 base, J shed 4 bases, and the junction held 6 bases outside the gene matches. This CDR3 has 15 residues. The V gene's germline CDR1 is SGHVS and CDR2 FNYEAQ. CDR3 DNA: TGTGCCAGCAGCTTAGGGGCGGGAGCACCAGAGACCCAGTACTTC. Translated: CASSLGAGAPETQYF.

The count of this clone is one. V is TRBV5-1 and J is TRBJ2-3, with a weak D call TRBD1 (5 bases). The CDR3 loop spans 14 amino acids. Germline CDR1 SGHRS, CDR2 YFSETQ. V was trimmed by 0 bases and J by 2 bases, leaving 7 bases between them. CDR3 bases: TGCGCCAGCAGCTTGGCACAGGCCACAGATACGCAGTATTTT. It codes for CASSLAQATDTQYF.

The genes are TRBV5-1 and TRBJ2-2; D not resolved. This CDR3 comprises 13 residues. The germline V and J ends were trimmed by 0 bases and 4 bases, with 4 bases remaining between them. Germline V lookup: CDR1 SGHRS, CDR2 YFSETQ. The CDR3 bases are TGCGCCAGCAGCTTGGAGGTCACCGGGGAGCTGTTTTTT. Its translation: CASSLEVTGELFF.

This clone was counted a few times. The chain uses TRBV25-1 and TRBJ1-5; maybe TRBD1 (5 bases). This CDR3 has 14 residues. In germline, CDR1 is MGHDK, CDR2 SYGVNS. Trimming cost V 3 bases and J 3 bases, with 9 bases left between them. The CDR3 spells CASSDGGINQPQHF. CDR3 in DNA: TGTGCCAGCAGTGACGGGGGGATCAATCAGCCCCAGCATTTT.

This CDR3 is CASRNAGSGSYEQYF. CDR3 sequence (DNA): TGCGCCAGCAGGAACGCGGGGTCGGGGTCCTACGAGCAGTACTTC. The chain links TRBV5-1 to TRBJ2-7, with D possibly matching TRBD2 (6 bases). CDR1 is SGHRS and CDR2 is YFSETQ in the germline V gene. V was clipped by 5 bases and J by 1 base, with 16 bases between them. The CDR3 spans 15 residues.